This TCR beta chain derives from a study of blood T cell repertoires in COVID-19 (dated by TCRdb to between 2020 and 2021). Turning to the overall study: Collaborator samples came from the United States, Italy and Spain and covered acute and convalescent phases of COVID-19. The samples were drawn from the first 160 participants of the ongoing ImmuneRACE study and from 1,254 subjects provided by 6 global collaborators. The material from the prospective study consisted of cDNA or gDNA derived from T cells, B-cell-depleted T cells, or PBMCs. Deeply sampled blood TCRbeta repertoires from subjects exposed to, actively infected with, or recovered from COVID-19 were included in the dataset. A de-identified subject ID, COVID-19 status, age in years and sex were almost always included in the sample metadata. HLA class I and class II types, where available, came from metadata supplied by the sample provider rather than from assay-based typing. The repertoires were released in a freely available public database meant as a resource for research on the immune response to SARS-CoV-2.

The paper as a whole reports these results and caveats: Clinical and demographic metadata were provided uncurated, with the amount varying by source and participant.

The collaborating institutions used their own protocols to collect whole blood in K2EDTA tubes. For TCRbeta analysis, collaborators shipped samples in one of three forms: frozen whole blood, isolated PBMCs, or DNA extracted from either of those sample types. A remark on this clone: Its antigen remains undetermined. Qualities for individual bases were not recorded, and no much larger clone is one base off.

TCRbeta CDR3 regions were amplified from genomic DNA using the immunoSEQ Assay, a bias-controlled multiplex PCR. The authors processed their data as follows. The number of nucleated cells in each sample was estimated by amplification of reference gene primers within the assay. To quantify the absolute abundance of each unique TCRbeta CDR3 rearrangement, sequence reads were collapsed and filtered. For each sample, productive Simpson clonality was calculated as the square root of Simpson's diversity index over productive rearrangements. Entries here come from immuneACCESS through TCRdb and include only in-frame sequences with V and J called. Some clones fail to appear in such tables; in the studies checked, an unresolved V gene covers under half of the shortfall, and the cause of the remainder is unknown. That table furnishes V, J and clone size, whereas the DNA furnished D and trimming. Counted in this sample were approximately 130,000 clones; around 77% of them appeared once. Roughly a tenth of the sample goes to the ten largest clones.

V is pared back by 3 bases and J by 6 bases, with 12 bases lying between the germline termini. The CDR3 spans 15 residues, from the cysteine through the phenylalanine. Of all the DNA, just the CDR3 is kept, 45 bases in frame from base 1. For CDR1 and CDR2, the germline V gene lists KGHSH and LQKENI. This TCR derives from a human donor in a cohort sampled during active COVID-19. The V gene is TRBV18 and the J gene is TRBJ1-6, with TRBD1 as a weak D call on 6 bases. The sequenced sample was peripheral blood. The CDR3 is CASSPRQASNSPLHF. The nucleotide sequence reads TGTGCCAGCTCACCGCGACAGGCTTCTAATTCACCCCTCCACTTT.